The sequence of this TCR beta chain was determined in a study of blood T cell repertoires in COVID-19. Study-wide context: The analysed material was cDNA or gDNA that came from T cells, B-cell-depleted T cells, or PBMCs.

Authors' processing steps: Reference gene primers were amplified, and this amplification served to estimate nucleated cell counts. Repertoires were generated with immunoSEQ multiplex PCR, while TCRdb's copy carries only in-frame clones and drops some. V and J calls plus clone size are reproduced from that table; the DNA served to infer D and trimming. The table lists fewer than 250,000 clones, 82% of them singletons, with around 5% in the top ten. This CDR3 has 14 residues. The V gene lost 6 bases and the J gene lost 4 bases, with 15 bases spanning the gap. The germline gives CDR1 SGHVS, CDR2 FQNEAQ.

This clonotype was sampled from a woman between 65 and 79 years old with acute or convalescent COVID-19. The sequenced material came from peripheral blood. The chain recombines TRBV7-8 with TRBJ1-1; D perhaps matches TRBD1 (6 bases). CDR3 sequence: CASRPDRLGTEAFF. DNA of the CDR3: TGTGCCAGCAGGCCTGACAGGTTAGGCACTGAAGCTTTCTTT.